Sequencing of this T cell receptor (beta chain) was carried out in a study of vaccination effects on CD4 cells after COVID-19. Looking at the study overall: Peptides at about 9.9 ug/ml and IL-2 at around 9.3 IU/ml were added to approximately 2 million PBMC per well. General study findings and limits: There were few convalescent patients in the study and no early post-infection timepoints. Just 1 of 255 vaccine-induced clones in healthy recipients was cross-reactive. Late in the post-vaccination period, infection-induced and vaccine-induced clones underwent marked clonal contraction.

Between days 9 and 10 of culture, CD4+ T cells were separated out. Two-dose BNT162b2 or mRNA-1273 vaccination was given to participants. Profiling relied on immunoSEQ multiplex PCR, and the TCRdb table lists in-frame clones only, not all of them. The table lists tens of thousands of clones, more than 60% of them singletons. Trimming pared 3 bases from V and 7 bases from J, leaving 6 bases between. The germline CDR1 and CDR2 sequences are MDHEN and SYDVKM. The CDR3 loop spans 11 amino acids. This clone has only a few counts. No antigen is known for it. The clonotype was recovered from a human donor who received a COVID-19 vaccine. The specimen comprised CD4+ T cells from PBMCs cultured without peptide, sampled after COVID-19 vaccination. The chain combines TRBV28 with TRBJ1-1; no reliable D call. CDR3 coding DNA: TGTGCCAGCAGTTTGAAGTTTGAAGCTTTCTTT. Its protein product is CASSLKFEAFF. Drawing the rest from reference TRBV28 and TRBJ1-1, the complete variable domain is DVKVTQSSRYLVKRTGEKVFLECVQDMDHENMFWYRQDPGLGLRLIYFSYDVKMKEKGDIPEGYSVSREKKERFSLILESASTNQTSMYLCASSLKFEAFFGQGTRLTVV.